This paragraph covers one T cell receptor beta chain sequence. The CDR3 runs 16 residues. The germline V gene has CDR1 KGHSH and CDR2 LQKENI. The V segment lost 6 bases and the J segment 5 bases; nucleotides outside the gene matches: 15. Sequenced by immunoSEQ multiplex PCR; TCRdb stores in-frame clones only, minus some. The sample lists about 99,000 clones; about 90% were seen once. The data were obtained in a study of radiotherapy plus CTLA-4 blockade in lung cancer. The sample consisted of peripheral blood, taken from a patient treated with radiotherapy plus ipilimumab. The receptor was derived from a human donor with non-small cell lung cancer that progressed on radiotherapy plus ipilimumab. The chain uses TRBV18 and TRBJ2-7; 8 bases fit TRBD2. CDR3 sequence reads: CASSPLISGRLNEQYF. CDR3 DNA: TGTGCCAGCTCCCCCTTAATCAGCGGGAGACTCAACGAGCAGTACTTC.